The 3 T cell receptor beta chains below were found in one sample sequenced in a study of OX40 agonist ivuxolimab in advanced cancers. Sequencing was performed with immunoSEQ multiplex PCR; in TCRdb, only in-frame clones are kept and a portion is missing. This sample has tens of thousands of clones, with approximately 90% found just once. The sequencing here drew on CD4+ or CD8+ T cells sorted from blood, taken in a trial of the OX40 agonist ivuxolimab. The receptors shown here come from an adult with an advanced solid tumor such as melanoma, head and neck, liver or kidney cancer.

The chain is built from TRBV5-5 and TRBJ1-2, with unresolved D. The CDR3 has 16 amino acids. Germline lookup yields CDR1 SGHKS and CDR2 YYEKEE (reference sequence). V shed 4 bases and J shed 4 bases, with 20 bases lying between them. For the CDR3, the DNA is TGTGCCAGCAGCACCTACACGGGTGGTGAGGTCTATGGCTACACCTTC. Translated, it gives CASSTYTGGEVYGYTF.

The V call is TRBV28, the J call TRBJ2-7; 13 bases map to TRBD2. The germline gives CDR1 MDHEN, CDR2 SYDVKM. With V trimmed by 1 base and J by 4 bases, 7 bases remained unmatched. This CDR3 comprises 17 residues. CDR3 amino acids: CASSLSRGLAGSYEQYF. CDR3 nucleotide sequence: TGTGCCAGCAGTTTATCCAGGGGACTAGCGGGATCATACGAGCAGTACTTC.

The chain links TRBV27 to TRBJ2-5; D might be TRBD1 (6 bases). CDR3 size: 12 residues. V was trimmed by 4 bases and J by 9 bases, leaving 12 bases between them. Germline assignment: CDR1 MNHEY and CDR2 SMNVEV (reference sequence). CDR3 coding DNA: TGTGCCAGCAGTTCACGATCAGGGGCCCAGTACTTC. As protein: CASSSRSGAQYF.